A selection of T cell receptor beta chains follows, all from one sample in a study of T cell changes during pregnancy in multiple sclerosis. Repertoires were generated with immunoSEQ multiplex PCR, while TCRdb's copy carries only in-frame clones and drops some. The sample consists of more than 55,000 clones, around nine tenths of them appearing once. The material was peripheral blood, obtained in the third trimester of pregnancy. These receptors all stem from a female donor with multiple sclerosis, enrolled in a pregnancy study. CDR3s include the opening cysteine and the closing phenylalanine or tryptophan. D genes are given only for firm matches. Expanded clones get a size class; other rows say once, few or many, or leave the size out.

>TRBJ2-7|.|TRBD1|TRBV7-9
TGTGCCAGCAGCTTAGGGGGACAGGGCGAGCAGTACTTC
CASSLGGQGEQYF
>TRBJ1-1|.|TRBD1|TRBV11-1
TGTGCCAGCAGCTTTGACAGGGACACTGAAGCTTTCTTT
CASSFDRDTEAFF
>TRBJ2-5|.|TRBD1|TRBV27
TGTGCCAGCAGTCACAGGGGCCCCCAAGAGACCCAGTACTTC
CASSHRGPQETQYF
>TRBJ1-4|.|.|TRBV5-6
TGTGCCAGCAGTTTCTGGACAAATAATGAAAAACTGTTTTTT
CASSFWTNNEKLFF
>TRBJ2-7|.|TRBD1|TRBV5-1
TGCGCCAGCAGCGCGGACAGGGGAGAGGTCTACGAGCAGTACTTC
CASSADRGEVYEQYF
>TRBJ2-1|.|TRBD2|TRBV6-4
TGTGCCAGCAGTCCGACGACAGCGGGGGGGGGTGAGCAGTTCTTC
CASSPTTAGGGEQFF
>TRBJ1-1|once|.|TRBV11-2
TGTGCCAGCAGCCCAAGACAACGCATGAACACTGAAGCTTTCTTT
CASSPRQRMNTEAFF
>TRBJ2-5|.|TRBD1|TRBV7-9
TGTGCCAGCAACCGAATCACCGGGACAGTGAAAGAGACCCAGTACTTC
CASNRITGTVKETQYF
>TRBJ1-5|.|TRBD1|TRBV29-1
TGCAGCGTCGGACAGGGACATCAGCCCCAGCATTTT
CSVGQGHQPQHF
>TRBJ1-1|few|TRBD1|TRBV30
TGTGCCTGGAGTGCCTCGGACAGGGGTGAAGCTTTCTTT
CAWSASDRGEAFF
>TRBJ2-7|few|TRBD2|TRBV5-8
TGTGCCAGCAGCTTGGAAACCGGGAGGGCCGGCGAGCAGTACTTC
CASSLETGRAGEQYF
>TRBJ1-2|.|.|TRBV10-2
TGCGCCAGCAGTGAGTCTAGGGGCGGCTACACCTTC
CASSESRGGYTF
>TRBJ2-7|once|.|TRBV19
TGTGCCAGTAGATCCCAGGTTGGATCCTACGAGCAGTACTTC
CASRSQVGSYEQYF
>TRBJ1-1|.|TRBD1|TRBV28
TGTGCCAGCAGCCGTCCCGGGACAGGGAAGAACACTGAAGCTTTCTTT
CASSRPGTGKNTEAFF
>TRBJ2-7|.|TRBD2|TRBV13
TGTGCCAGCAGCCCGGGACTAGCGGGAGCCACTTACGAGCAGTACTTC
CASSPGLAGATYEQYF
>TRBJ2-1|.|TRBD1|TRBV10-1
TGCGCCAGCAGTGAGTCGGGACAGGCTGCCTTCAATGAGCAGTTCTTC
CASSESGQAAFNEQFF
>TRBJ2-1|few|.|TRBV29-1
TGCAGCGTTGACAGGTTGTCCTACAATGAGCAGTTCTTC
CSVDRLSYNEQFF
>TRBJ2-3|.|TRBD2|TRBV2
TGTGCCAGCAGTCTGGGACTAGGTCGGTCAGATACGCAGTATTTT
CASSLGLGRSDTQYF
>TRBJ2-7|.|TRBD1|TRBV28
TGTGCCAGCAGTTTACGACAGGGAACCTACGAGCAGTACTTC
CASSLRQGTYEQYF
>TRBJ2-1|.|TRBD2|TRBV6-1
TGTGCCAGCAGTCCCCGGGGGGTCAATGAGCAGTTCTTC
CASSPRGVNEQFF
>TRBJ2-1|.|TRBD1|TRBV2
TGTGCCAGCAGTGACAGGGGGCAAGATGGCTTGCCGGGGCAGTTCTTC
CASSDRGQDGLPGQFF
>TRBJ2-2|.|TRBD1|TRBV9
TGTGCCAGCAGCACGGGACAGTCGAGAGGAACCGGGGAGCTGTTTTTT
CASSTGQSRGTGELFF
>TRBJ1-4|.|TRBD1|TRBV5-1
TGCGCCAGCAGCTTGGCCAGGGGGTGTAATGAAAAACTGTTTTTT
CASSLARGCNEKLFF
>TRBJ2-7|.|TRBD2|TRBV5-1
TGCGCCAGCAGCTCGATTAGCGGGGTCTACGAGCAGTACTTC
CASSSISGVYEQYF
>TRBJ2-2|.|.|TRBV5-5
TGTGCCAGCAGCCCTTGCCCCACGGTTCTATGCACCGGGGAGCTGTTTTTT
CASSPCPTVLCTGELFF
>TRBJ1-2|.|.|TRBV30
TGTGCCTGGAACAGGGCTAACTATGGCTACACCTTC
CAWNRANYGYTF
>TRBJ1-3|.|.|TRBV29-1
TGCAGCGTTGAAGACAGGGTTTATGGAAACACCATATATTTT
CSVEDRVYGNTIYF
>TRBJ2-1|.|TRBD2|TRBV18
TGTGCCAGCTCACCCGGGACTAGCGCGAATGAGCAGTTCTTC
CASSPGTSANEQFF
>TRBJ1-6|.|.|TRBV7-2
TGTGCCAGCAGTTTGCGGGGTGTACCCCTCCACTTT
CASSLRGVPLHF
>TRBJ1-3|.|TRBD1|TRBV9
TGTGCCAGCAGCCCCAGGGACAGGGCTGGAAACACCATATATTTT
CASSPRDRAGNTIYF
>TRBJ2-1|.|TRBD2|TRBV4-2
TGTGCCAGCAGCCAAGAGGGGACTAGCGGTGAGCAGTTCTTC
CASSQEGTSGEQFF
>TRBJ2-6|.|.|TRBV5-1
TGCGCCAGCAGAGGACAAATCTCTGGGGCCAACGTCCTGACTTTC
CASRGQISGANVLTF
>TRBJ1-5|.|.|TRBV27
TGTGCCAGCAGTTTGATCACAGGGTCTCAGCCCCAGCATTTT
CASSLITGSQPQHF
>TRBJ2-2|.|.|TRBV6-6
TGTGCCAGCAGTTACTCGGAGGGTCGAGCGGGCGGGGAGCTGTTTTTT
CASSYSEGRAGGELFF
>TRBJ2-7|.|TRBD1|TRBV11-2
TGTGCCAGCAGCCCCGACAGGGGAACCTACGAGCAGTACTTC
CASSPDRGTYEQYF
>TRBJ1-5|.|.|TRBV7-2
TGTGCCAGCAGCTTTGGGTTGCGGCAGCCCCAGCATTTT
CASSFGLRQPQHF
>TRBJ2-1|.|TRBD1|TRBV11-2
TGTGCCAGCAACCTAAACCCGGGACAGACCTACAATGAGCAGTTCTTC
CASNLNPGQTYNEQFF
>TRBJ2-7|.|TRBD1|TRBV28
TGTGCCAGCAGTCAAGGGGGCTCCCGGACCTACGAGCAGTACTTC
CASSQGGSRTYEQYF
>TRBJ1-1|.|.|TRBV18
TGTGCCAGCTCAGTACAGGGAAACGGGGCTGAAGCTTTCTTT
CASSVQGNGAEAFF
>TRBJ2-1|.|TRBD2|TRBV10-1
TGCGCCAGCAGTGAGGGGGCTAGCGGGAGGGCCATAAGTGCCTACAATGAGCAGTTCTTC
CASSEGASGRAISAYNEQFF
>TRBJ2-3|.|.|TRBV7-2
TGTGCCAGCAGCTTAGATGGCAGGAAGACAGATACGCAGTATTTT
CASSLDGRKTDTQYF
>TRBJ2-7|.|TRBD1|TRBV11-2
TGTGCCAGCAGCCGGACGAGGACAGGGGACGAGCAGTACTTC
CASSRTRTGDEQYF
>TRBJ2-2|.|TRBD1|TRBV5-1
TGCGCCAGCAGCCCTGGACAGGCCAACACCGGGGAGCTGTTTTTT
CASSPGQANTGELFF
>TRBJ2-1|.|TRBD1|TRBV30
TGTGCCTGGAGTGGGTCAGGGGGCCGGGGGCAGTTCTTC
CAWSGSGGRGQFF
>TRBJ2-1|.|TRBD2|TRBV7-9
TGTGCCAGCAGCTTAGGGGGGGGTAGCGTTAATGAGCAGTTCTTC
CASSLGGGSVNEQFF
>TRBJ1-2|.|TRBD1|TRBV9
TGTGCCAGCAGCGTAGGAGGGGACAGGGCCCGGAGGGGCTACACCTTC
CASSVGGDRARRGYTF
>TRBJ1-4|.|.|TRBV9
TGTGCCAGCAGCCCCGGTGAGGGGGGGATAAGGGAAAAACTGTTTTTT
CASSPGEGGIREKLFF
>TRBJ2-3|.|.|TRBV5-1
TGCGCCAGCAGTTTAGCCGGGACATGGACAGATACGCAGTATTTT
CASSLAGTWTDTQYF
>TRBJ1-4|.|.|TRBV7-2
TGTGCCAGCAGCTTAGCGGCAGCTAATGAAAAACTGTTTTTT
CASSLAAANEKLFF
>TRBJ2-3|.|.|TRBV6-1
TGTGCCAGCAGTGCCGGAGGTAGCGGAGATACGCAGTATTTT
CASSAGGSGDTQYF